The rows below give T cell receptor beta chains drawn from one sample of a study of blood T cell repertoires in COVID-19. The table came from immunoSEQ multiplex PCR; TCRdb's copy has only in-frame clones and leaves some out. The sample carries about 190,000 clones, roughly 82% recorded once. The sample was PBMCs or T cells enriched from blood (not recorded which). These receptors were obtained from a woman in her 30s who had recovered from COVID-19. Each CDR3 is given with its conserved first and last residue. Clone size appears in some rows only: once, few, many, or a class for an expanded clone.

J gene: TRBJ1-1; V gene: TRBV19; CDR3 length: 12; clone size: few; CDR3 protein: CASEGTTTEAFF
J gene: TRBJ2-7; V gene: TRBV11-2; CDR3 length: 16; clone size: few; CDR3 protein: CASSLEASGNSYEQYF
J gene: TRBJ2-1; V gene: TRBV27; CDR3 length: 14; clone size: NA; CDR3 protein: CASSTGLADNEQFF
J gene: TRBJ1-3; V gene: TRBV30; CDR3 length: 15; clone size: NA; CDR3 protein: CAWSALQGTGNTIYF
J gene: TRBJ2-5; V gene: TRBV19; CDR3 length: 13; clone size: NA; CDR3 protein: CASRTSGQETQYF
J gene: TRBJ2-7; V gene: TRBV5-1; CDR3 length: 16; clone size: once; CDR3 protein: CASSLDPAESSYEQYF
J gene: TRBJ1-5; V gene: TRBV28; CDR3 length: 12; clone size: NA; CDR3 protein: CASSPLQGPQHF
J gene: TRBJ1-2; V gene: TRBV18; CDR3 length: 14; clone size: NA; CDR3 protein: CASSTGSTNYGYTF
J gene: TRBJ1-5; V gene: TRBV20-1; CDR3 length: 15; clone size: NA; CDR3 protein: CSASRGQTRNQPQHF
J gene: TRBJ2-7; V gene: TRBV28; CDR3 length: 12; clone size: NA; CDR3 protein: CASSIGQGIQYF
J gene: TRBJ2-7; V gene: TRBV2; CDR3 length: 16; clone size: few; CDR3 protein: CASTKEASVAPLEQYF
J gene: TRBJ2-1; V gene: TRBV10-2; CDR3 length: 16; clone size: NA; CDR3 protein: CASSDLRGRSYNEQFF
J gene: TRBJ1-4; V gene: TRBV5-4; CDR3 length: 15; clone size: few; CDR3 protein: CASSLAGQGDEKLFF
J gene: TRBJ2-1; V gene: TRBV12-3/TRBV12-4; CDR3 length: 13; clone size: NA; CDR3 protein: CASSFSPYNEQFF
J gene: TRBJ2-7; V gene: TRBV12-3/TRBV12-4; CDR3 length: 13; clone size: once; CDR3 protein: CASSRTSFDEQYF
J gene: TRBJ2-7; V gene: TRBV28; CDR3 length: 15; clone size: NA; CDR3 protein: CASTPPGTGDDEQYF
J gene: TRBJ2-1; V gene: TRBV7-2; CDR3 length: 16; clone size: NA; CDR3 protein: CASSSGLADSYNEQFF
J gene: TRBJ2-2; V gene: TRBV7-9; CDR3 length: 17; clone size: NA; CDR3 protein: CASSPINSGQNTGELFF
J gene: TRBJ2-1; V gene: TRBV13; CDR3 length: 16; clone size: NA; CDR3 protein: CASSFMRSSSYNEQFF
J gene: TRBJ2-2; V gene: TRBV2; CDR3 length: 15; clone size: NA; CDR3 protein: CASFLRGLGTGELFF
J gene: TRBJ1-2; V gene: TRBV5-1; CDR3 length: 17; clone size: NA; CDR3 protein: CASSVGTGGPTNYGYTF
J gene: TRBJ2-2; V gene: TRBV18; CDR3 length: 14; clone size: NA; CDR3 protein: CASSPGKDRIELFF
J gene: TRBJ1-2; V gene: TRBV3-1/TRBV3-2; CDR3 length: 14; clone size: NA; CDR3 protein: CASSPPTDYYGYTF
J gene: TRBJ2-3; V gene: TRBV7-9; CDR3 length: 17; clone size: NA; CDR3 protein: CASSLFTRDRVSDTQYF
J gene: TRBJ1-2; V gene: TRBV28; CDR3 length: 12; clone size: NA; CDR3 protein: CASYGTGDGYTF
J gene: TRBJ1-4; V gene: TRBV28; CDR3 length: 18; clone size: NA; CDR3 protein: CASSSPRGGAATNEKLFF
J gene: TRBJ2-7; V gene: TRBV7-6; CDR3 length: 13; clone size: NA; CDR3 protein: CASSRTLAGEQYF
J gene: TRBJ2-7; V gene: TRBV7-9; CDR3 length: 16; clone size: NA; CDR3 protein: CASSPTGNEPPYEQYF